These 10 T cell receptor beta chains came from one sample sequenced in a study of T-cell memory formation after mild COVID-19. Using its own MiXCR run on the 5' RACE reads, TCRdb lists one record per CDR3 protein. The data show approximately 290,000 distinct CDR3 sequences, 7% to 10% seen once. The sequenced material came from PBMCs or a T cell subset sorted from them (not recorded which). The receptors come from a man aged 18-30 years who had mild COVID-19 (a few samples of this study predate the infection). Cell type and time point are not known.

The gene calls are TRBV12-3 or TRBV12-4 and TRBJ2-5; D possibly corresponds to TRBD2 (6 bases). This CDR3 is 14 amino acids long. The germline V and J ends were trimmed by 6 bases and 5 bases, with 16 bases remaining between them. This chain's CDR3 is CASRTGGPGETQYF. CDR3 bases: TGTGCCAGCAGAACCGGAGGGCCGGGGGAGACCCAGTACTTC.

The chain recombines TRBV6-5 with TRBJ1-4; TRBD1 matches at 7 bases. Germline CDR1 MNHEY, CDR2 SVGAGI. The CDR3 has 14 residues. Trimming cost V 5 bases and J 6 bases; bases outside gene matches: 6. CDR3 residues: CASSPRGDYEKLFF. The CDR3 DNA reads TGTGCCAGCAGTCCCAGGGGGGACTATGAAAAACTGTTTTTT.

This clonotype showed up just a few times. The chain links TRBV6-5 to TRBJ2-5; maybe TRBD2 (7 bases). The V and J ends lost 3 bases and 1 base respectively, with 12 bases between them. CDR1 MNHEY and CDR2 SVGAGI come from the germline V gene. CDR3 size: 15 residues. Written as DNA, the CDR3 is TGTGCCAGCAGTTATACGGGGGGCATCCAAGAGACCCAGTACTTC. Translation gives CASSYTGGIQETQYF.

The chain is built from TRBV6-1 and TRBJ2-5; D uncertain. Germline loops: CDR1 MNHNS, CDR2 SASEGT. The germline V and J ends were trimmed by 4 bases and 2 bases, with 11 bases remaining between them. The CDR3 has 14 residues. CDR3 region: CASSVLSEQETQYF. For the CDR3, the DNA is TGTGCCAGCAGTGTTTTGTCGGAGCAAGAGACCCAGTACTTC.

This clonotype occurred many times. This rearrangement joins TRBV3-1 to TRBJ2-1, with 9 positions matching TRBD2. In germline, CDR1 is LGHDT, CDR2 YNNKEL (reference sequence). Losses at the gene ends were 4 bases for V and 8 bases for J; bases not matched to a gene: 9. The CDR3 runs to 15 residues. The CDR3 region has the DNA TGTGCCAGCAGCCCCGGGGGGACTAGCTGGGATGAGCAGTTCTTC. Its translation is CASSPGGTSWDEQFF.

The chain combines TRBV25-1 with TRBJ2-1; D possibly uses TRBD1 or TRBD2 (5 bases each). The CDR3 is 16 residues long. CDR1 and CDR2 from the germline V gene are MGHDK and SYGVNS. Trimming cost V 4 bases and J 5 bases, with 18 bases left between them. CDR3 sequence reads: CASSAWGPIGNNEQFF. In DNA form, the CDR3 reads TGTGCCAGCAGTGCATGGGGACCAATCGGGAACAATGAGCAGTTCTTC.

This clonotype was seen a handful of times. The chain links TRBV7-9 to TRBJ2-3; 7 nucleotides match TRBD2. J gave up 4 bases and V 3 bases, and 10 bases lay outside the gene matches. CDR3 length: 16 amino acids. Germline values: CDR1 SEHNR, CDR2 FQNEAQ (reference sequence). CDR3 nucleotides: TGTGCCAGCAGCTTTACCTCGCGGGGGTACGCAGATACGCAGTATTTT. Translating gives CASSFTSRGYADTQYF.

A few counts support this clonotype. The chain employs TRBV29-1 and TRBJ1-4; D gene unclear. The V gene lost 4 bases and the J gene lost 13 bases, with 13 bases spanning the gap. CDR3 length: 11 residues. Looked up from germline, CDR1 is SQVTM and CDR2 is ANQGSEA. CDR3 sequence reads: CSVAALGGLFF. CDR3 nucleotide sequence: TGCAGCGTTGCTGCATTGGGAGGACTGTTTTTT.

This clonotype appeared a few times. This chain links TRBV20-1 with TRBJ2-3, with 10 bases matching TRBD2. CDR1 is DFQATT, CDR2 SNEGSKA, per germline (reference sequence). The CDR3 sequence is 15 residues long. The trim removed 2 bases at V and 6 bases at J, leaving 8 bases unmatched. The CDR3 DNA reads TGCAGTGCTAGAAAAATTAGCGGGGGGCCCGATACGCAGTATTTT. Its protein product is CSARKISGGPDTQYF.

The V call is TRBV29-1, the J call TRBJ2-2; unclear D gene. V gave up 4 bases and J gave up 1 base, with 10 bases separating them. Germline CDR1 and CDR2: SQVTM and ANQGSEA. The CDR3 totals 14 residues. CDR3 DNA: TGCAGCGTTGGGGTTATCGAGAACACCGGGGAGCTGTTTTTT. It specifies CSVGVIENTGELFF.